This T cell receptor (beta chain) was sequenced in a study of control samples from healthy donors and cancer patients. Trimming pared 2 bases from V and 8 bases from J, leaving 15 bases between. The CDR3 is 14 residues long. Germline V gene sequence: CDR1 LNHDA, CDR2 SQIVND (reference sequence). The table came from immunoSEQ multiplex PCR; TCRdb's copy has only in-frame clones and leaves some out. The sample shows 150,000 to 180,000 clones, over 85% of them seen only once. This TCR was recovered from a man between 40 and 49 years old in good health. Material for sequencing was blood. The chain carries TRBV19 and TRBJ1-2; D gene uncertain. The chain's CDR3 is CASSIRTGTGGYTF. The DNA of the CDR3 is TGTGCCAGTAGTATACGGACCGGTACGGGGGGCTACACCTTC.